The rows below give T cell receptor beta chains drawn from one sample of a study of shared clonotypes between healthy human individuals. Profiling relied on immunoSEQ multiplex PCR, and the TCRdb table lists in-frame clones only, not all of them. The data contain under 850,000 clones, about 92% of them singletons. Sample: naive CD8+ T cells sorted from blood. The origin of the receptors is a man aged 25 to 45 in good health. The CDR3 runs from the conserved cysteine through the conserved F or W. D genes are given only for firm matches. Clone size, where shown, is once, few, many, or a class for clones that have expanded.

v_gene: TRBV19; d_gene: TRBD1; j_gene: TRBJ2-2; abundance: .; CDR3nt: TGTGCCAGTAGCCCGCTACCCGGGACAGTTAACACCGGGGAGCTGTTTTTT; CDR3aa: CASSPLPGTVNTGELFF
v_gene: TRBV19; d_gene: .; j_gene: TRBJ2-7; abundance: .; CDR3nt: TGTGCCAGTAATCCAGGGTCGCCCGCCGAGCAGTACTTC; CDR3aa: CASNPGSPAEQYF
v_gene: TRBV25-1; d_gene: .; j_gene: TRBJ2-5; abundance: .; CDR3nt: TGTGCCAGCACCCCAGGGGGAGGGGAGACCCAGTACTTC; CDR3aa: CASTPGGGETQYF
v_gene: TRBV7-6; d_gene: TRBD2; j_gene: TRBJ2-6; abundance: .; CDR3nt: TGTGCCAGCAGCGGTAGACTAGCGGGTAGCTCTGGGGCCAACGTCCTGACTTTC; CDR3aa: CASSGRLAGSSGANVLTF
v_gene: TRBV11-2; d_gene: TRBD1; j_gene: TRBJ2-1; abundance: once; CDR3nt: TGTGCCAGCAGCTTAGATCCTATTGAGACAGGGAATGAGCAGTTCTTC; CDR3aa: CASSLDPIETGNEQFF
v_gene: TRBV11-3; d_gene: TRBD1; j_gene: TRBJ2-7; abundance: .; CDR3nt: TGTGCCAGCAGCACCCGGGGACAGGGATACTACGAGCAGTACTTC; CDR3aa: CASSTRGQGYYEQYF
v_gene: TRBV7-6; d_gene: .; j_gene: TRBJ2-7; abundance: .; CDR3nt: TGTGCCAGCAGCTTAGGCCGGCCAGGGACGCTCTACGAGCAGTACTTC; CDR3aa: CASSLGRPGTLYEQYF
v_gene: TRBV14; d_gene: TRBD1; j_gene: TRBJ2-5; abundance: .; CDR3nt: TGTGCCAGCAGCCAATTGACAGGGGATGAAGGAGAGACCCAGTACTTC; CDR3aa: CASSQLTGDEGETQYF
v_gene: TRBV7-2; d_gene: TRBD2; j_gene: TRBJ2-5; abundance: .; CDR3nt: TGTGCCACCTTATCGGCGGTGAGGGAGGGTCGGACCCAGTACTTC; CDR3aa: CATLSAVREGRTQYF
v_gene: TRBV30; d_gene: .; j_gene: TRBJ1-2; abundance: .; CDR3nt: TGTGCCTGGGGGGCGGGGACGGGCTTCGTTGACTACACCTTC; CDR3aa: CAWGAGTGFVDYTF
v_gene: TRBV27; d_gene: .; j_gene: TRBJ2-7; abundance: .; CDR3nt: TGTGCCAGCATGGGTGTAACCGAAGGCGAGCAGTACTTC; CDR3aa: CASMGVTEGEQYF
v_gene: TRBV5-1; d_gene: .; j_gene: TRBJ2-7; abundance: .; CDR3nt: TGCGCCAGCAGCTTGGCGTCAGGGGCTGACGAGCAGTACTTC; CDR3aa: CASSLASGADEQYF
v_gene: TRBV30; d_gene: .; j_gene: TRBJ2-2; abundance: .; CDR3nt: TGTGCCTGGAGTGTCGGACCTATCACGAACACCGGGGAGCTGTTTTTT; CDR3aa: CAWSVGPITNTGELFF
v_gene: TRBV10-2; d_gene: .; j_gene: TRBJ2-7; abundance: .; CDR3nt: TGCGCCAGCAGTGAGCCCACGCGGGACGAGCAGTACTTC; CDR3aa: CASSEPTRDEQYF
v_gene: TRBV9; d_gene: .; j_gene: TRBJ2-3; abundance: .; CDR3nt: TGTGCCAGCAGCCCCTGGGACCTTAGCACAGATACGCAGTATTTT; CDR3aa: CASSPWDLSTDTQYF
v_gene: TRBV7-2; d_gene: TRBD2; j_gene: TRBJ2-5; abundance: .; CDR3nt: TGTGCCAGCAGCTTTCCAAGTAGCGGGGGGCACAGAGAGACCCAGTACTTC; CDR3aa: CASSFPSSGGHRETQYF